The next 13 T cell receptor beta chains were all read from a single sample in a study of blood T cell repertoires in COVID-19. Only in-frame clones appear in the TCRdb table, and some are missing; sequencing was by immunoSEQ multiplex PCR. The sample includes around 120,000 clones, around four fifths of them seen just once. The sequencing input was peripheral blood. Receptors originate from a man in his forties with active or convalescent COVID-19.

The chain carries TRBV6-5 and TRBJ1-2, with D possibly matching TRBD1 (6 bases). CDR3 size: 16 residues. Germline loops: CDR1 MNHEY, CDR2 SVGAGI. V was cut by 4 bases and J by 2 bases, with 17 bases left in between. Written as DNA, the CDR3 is TGTGCCAGCAGTTCTCCTCGGGGGGCGGGCAACTATGGCTACACCTTC. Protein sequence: CASSSPRGAGNYGYTF.

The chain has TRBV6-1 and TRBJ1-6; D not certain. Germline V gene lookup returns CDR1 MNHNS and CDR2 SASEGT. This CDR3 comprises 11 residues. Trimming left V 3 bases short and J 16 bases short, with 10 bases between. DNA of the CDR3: TGTGCCAGCAGTGAGGCCTCGAAGCTCCACTTT. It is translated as CASSEASKLHF.

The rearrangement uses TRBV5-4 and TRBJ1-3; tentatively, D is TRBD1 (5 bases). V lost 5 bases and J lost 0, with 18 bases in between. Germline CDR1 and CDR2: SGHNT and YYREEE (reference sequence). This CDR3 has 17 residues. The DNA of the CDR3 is TGTGCCAGCAGTTCGGGAGGGACGGGCCGCTCTGGAAACACCATATATTTT. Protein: CASSSGGTGRSGNTIYF.

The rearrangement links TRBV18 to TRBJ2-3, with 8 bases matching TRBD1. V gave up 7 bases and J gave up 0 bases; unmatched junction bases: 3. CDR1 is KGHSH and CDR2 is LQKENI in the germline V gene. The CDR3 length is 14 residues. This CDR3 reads CASLDRASTDTQYF. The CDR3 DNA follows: TGTGCCAGCTTGGACAGGGCGAGCACAGATACGCAGTATTTT.

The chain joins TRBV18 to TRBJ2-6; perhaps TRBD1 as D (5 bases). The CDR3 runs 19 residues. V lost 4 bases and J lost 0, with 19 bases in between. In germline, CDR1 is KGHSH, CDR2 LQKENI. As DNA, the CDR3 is TGTGCCAGCTCACGGCTAGTCGACAGATTAATCTCTGGGGCCAACGTCCTGACTTTC. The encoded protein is CASSRLVDRLISGANVLTF.

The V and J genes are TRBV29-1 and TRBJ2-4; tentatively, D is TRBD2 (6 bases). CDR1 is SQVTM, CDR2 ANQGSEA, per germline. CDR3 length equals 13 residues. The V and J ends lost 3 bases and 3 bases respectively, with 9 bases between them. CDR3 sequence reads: CSVDLGGKNIQYF. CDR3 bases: TGCAGCGTTGATTTGGGAGGCAAAAACATTCAGTACTTC.

The CDR3 spells CASSKKVAGETGGPSSYEQYF. The CDR3 coding sequence is TGTGCCAGCAGCAAAAAGGTCGCGGGGGAAACAGGGGGTCCAAGCTCCTACGAGCAGTACTTC. The chain is built from TRBV21-1 and TRBJ2-7; TRBD1, the table's D call, was not compared with the DNA. TRBV21-1 is annotated as a pseudogene. The CDR3 loop spans 21 amino acids.

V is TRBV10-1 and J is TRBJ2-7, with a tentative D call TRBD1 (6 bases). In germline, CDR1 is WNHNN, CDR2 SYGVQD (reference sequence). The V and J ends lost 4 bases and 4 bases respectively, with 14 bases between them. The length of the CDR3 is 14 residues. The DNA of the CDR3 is TGCGCCAGCAGTGCGGCGGACAGAGGATACGAGCAGTACTTC. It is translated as CASSAADRGYEQYF.

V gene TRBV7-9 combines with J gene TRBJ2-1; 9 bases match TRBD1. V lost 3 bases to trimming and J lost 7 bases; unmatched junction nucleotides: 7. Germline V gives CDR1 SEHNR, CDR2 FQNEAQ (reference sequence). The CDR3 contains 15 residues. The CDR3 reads CASSLGDRDKNEQFF. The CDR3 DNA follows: TGTGCCAGCAGCTTGGGGGACAGGGATAAGAATGAGCAGTTCTTC.

CDR3 region: CASSPQKEFGSTDTQYF. In DNA form, the CDR3 reads TGTGCCAGCAGCCCCCAGAAGGAGTTTGGTAGCACAGATACGCAGTATTTT. The rearrangement links TRBV7-3 to TRBJ2-3; D unresolved. In germline, CDR1 is SGHTA, CDR2 FQGTGA. This CDR3 is built from 17 residues. Trimming removed 5 bases at V and 0 bases at J, with 18 bases between.

CDR3 bases: TGTGCCAGCAGCTTAGGATCGGGAGATACGCAGTATTTT. Protein: CASSLGSGDTQYF. This chain joins TRBV11-2 and TRBJ2-3; D gene unclear. V was clipped by 1 base and J by 5 bases, with 7 bases between them. Germline assignment: CDR1 SGHAT and CDR2 FQNNGV. This CDR3 is built from 13 residues.

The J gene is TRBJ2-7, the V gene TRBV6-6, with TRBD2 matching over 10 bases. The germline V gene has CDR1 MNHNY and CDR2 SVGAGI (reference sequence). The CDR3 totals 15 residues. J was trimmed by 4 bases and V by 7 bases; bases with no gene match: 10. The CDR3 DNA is TGTGCCAGCACCCTAAATAGCGGGGGGCTTTACGAGCAGTACTTC. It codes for CASTLNSGGLYEQYF.

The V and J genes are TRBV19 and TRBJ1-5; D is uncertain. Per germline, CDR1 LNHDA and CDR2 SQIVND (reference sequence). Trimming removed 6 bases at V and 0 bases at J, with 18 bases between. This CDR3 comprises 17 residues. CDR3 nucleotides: TGTGCCAGTAGCGACTTCAGAGGGCGGACTAGCAATCAGCCCCAGCATTTT. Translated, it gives CASSDFRGRTSNQPQHF. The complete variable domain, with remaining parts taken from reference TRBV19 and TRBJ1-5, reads DGGITQSPKYLFRKEGQNVTLSCEQNLNHDAMYWYRQDPGQGLRLIYYSQIVNDFQKGDIAEGYSVSREKKESFPLTVTSAQKNPTAFYLCASSDFRGRTSNQPQHFGDGTRLSIL.